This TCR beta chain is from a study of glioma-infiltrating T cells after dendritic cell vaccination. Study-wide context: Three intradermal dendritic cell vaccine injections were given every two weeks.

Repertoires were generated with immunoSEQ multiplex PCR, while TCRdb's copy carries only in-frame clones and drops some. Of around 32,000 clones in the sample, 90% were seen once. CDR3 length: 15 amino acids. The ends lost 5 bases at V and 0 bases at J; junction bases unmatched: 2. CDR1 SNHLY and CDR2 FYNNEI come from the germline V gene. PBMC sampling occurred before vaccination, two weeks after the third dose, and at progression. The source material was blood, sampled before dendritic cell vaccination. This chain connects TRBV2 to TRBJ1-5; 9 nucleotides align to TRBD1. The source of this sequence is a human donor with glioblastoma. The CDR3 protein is CASSTQGASNQPQHF. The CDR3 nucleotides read TGTGCCAGCAGTACACAGGGGGCTAGCAATCAGCCCCAGCATTTT. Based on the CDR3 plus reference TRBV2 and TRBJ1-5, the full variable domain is EPEVTQTPSHQVTQMGQEVILRCVPISNHLYFYWYRQILGQKVEFLVSFYNNEISEKSEIFDDQFSVERPDGSNFTLKIRSTKLEDSAMYFCASSTQGASNQPQHFGDGTRLSIL.